These 13 T cell receptor beta chains share one sample of origin, sequenced in a study of T cell responses to AZD1222 COVID-19 vaccine. Libraries were prepared by immunoSEQ multiplex PCR; TCRdb keeps only in-frame clonotypes and omits some of them. This sample has approximately 35,000 clones, with around 84% found just once. The material sequenced was peripheral blood, taken 28 days after the second AZD1222 dose. Every receptor here comes from an adult who received the AZD1222 COVID-19 vaccine.

The genes are TRBV6-5 and TRBJ1-1; D is unclear. V was cut by 6 bases and J by 6 bases, with 20 bases left in between. This CDR3 spans 15 amino acids. Per the germline V gene, CDR1 is MNHEY and CDR2 is SVGAGI. In DNA form, the CDR3 reads TGTGCCAGCAGGCCGCTTTCAACGGGAAGCCCTGAAGCTTTCTTT. This encodes CASRPLSTGSPEAFF.

The rearrangement links TRBV3-1 (or the pseudogene TRBV3-2) to TRBJ1-2; 7 positions agree with TRBD1. The CDR3 has 15 residues. Germline trimming cut 1 base from V and 4 bases from J; bases unmatched to any gene: 6. Germline V lookup: CDR1 LGHDT, CDR2 YNNKEL (reference sequence). The CDR3 coding sequence is TGTGCCAGCAGCCAAGTCGACAGGGCCGGCTATGGCTACACCTTC. Amino acid sequence: CASSQVDRAGYGYTF.

The V call is TRBV7-2, the J call TRBJ1-2; weak D call: TRBD1 (5 bases). From germline, CDR1 is SGHTA and CDR2 FQGNSA. The CDR3 extends over 14 amino acids. The germline V and J ends were trimmed by 7 bases and 4 bases, with 16 bases remaining between them. The CDR3 DNA is TGTGCCAGCATCGCTTTTCAGGGACCCTATGGCTACACCTTC. Its translation is CASIAFQGPYGYTF.

This clone was seen a handful of times. The CDR3 region is CASSPRTTYEQYF. DNA for the CDR3: TGTGCCAGCAGCCCCCGGACAACCTACGAGCAGTACTTC. V is TRBV3-1 (or the pseudogene TRBV3-2) and J is TRBJ2-7; D may be TRBD1 (5 bases). This CDR3 contains 13 residues. The germline V gene has CDR1 LGHDT and CDR2 YNNKEL (reference sequence). The ends were cut back, 4 bases at V and 2 bases at J, with 9 bases in the middle.

Only one count was recorded for this clone. The chain employs TRBV18 and TRBJ2-3, with 7 positions matching TRBD2. Germline values: CDR1 KGHSH, CDR2 LQKENI. The CDR3 runs to 15 residues. V was clipped by 4 bases and J by 4 bases; unmatched bases: 8. CDR3 amino acids: CASSRGGVGPDTQYF. The CDR3 region has the DNA TGTGCCAGCTCACGGGGAGGGGTTGGCCCAGATACGCAGTATTTT.

V and J are TRBV27 and TRBJ2-7; the D call may be TRBD1 or TRBD2 (5 bases each). V gave up 3 bases and J gave up 2 bases, with 11 bases separating them. The CDR3 runs 14 residues. Per germline, CDR1 MNHEY and CDR2 SMNVEV (reference sequence). The CDR3: CASSFFQGAYEQYF. Here the CDR3 DNA reads TGTGCCAGCAGTTTTTTCCAGGGAGCCTACGAGCAGTACTTC.

The sample holds one count of this clone. The junction differs from germline at one of its ends, possibly a read error. The chain combines TRBV7-7 with TRBJ1-5; D is unclear. CDR3 length equals 13 residues. Germline V gene sequence: CDR1 SSHAT, CDR2 FNYEAQ (reference sequence). The CDR3 sequence is CASSLTDGQPQHF. The CDR3 DNA reads TGTGCTAGCAGCTTGACGGACGGACAGCCCCAGCATTTT.

The chain recombines TRBV2 with TRBJ1-3, with D uncertain. V shed 3 bases and J shed 0 bases, with 9 bases lying between them. Germline V gene lookup returns CDR1 SNHLY and CDR2 FYNNEI. This CDR3 is built from 15 residues. For the CDR3, the DNA is TGTGCCAGCAGTGATGGGCTTAGCTCTGGAAACACCATATATTTT. Translating it yields CASSDGLSSGNTIYF.

The rearrangement joins TRBV27 to TRBJ2-3; 10 positions match TRBD2. V was pared by 6 bases and J by 4 bases, with 4 bases of the junction left unmatched. Germline lookup yields CDR1 MNHEY and CDR2 SMNVEV (reference sequence). The CDR3 consists of 14 residues. The CDR3 region has the DNA TGTGCCAGCAGGAATAGCGGGAGGCCAGATACGCAGTATTTT. Amino acid sequence: CASRNSGRPDTQYF.

The gene calls are TRBV7-6 and TRBJ2-1; 7 bases match TRBD2. V dropped 4 bases and J dropped 9; count of bases not matched to a gene: 9. CDR1 and CDR2 (germline): SGHVS, FNYEAQ. The CDR3 contains 14 residues. The CDR3, as DNA: TGTGCCAGCAGCTCCTCGGATAGCGGGTCTGAGCAGTTCTTC. Its protein product is CASSSSDSGSEQFF. The full variable domain, with the rest looked up from reference TRBV7-6 and TRBJ2-1, is GAGVSQSPRYKVTKRGQDVALRCDPISGHVSLYWYRQALGQGPEFLTYFNYEAQQDKSGLPNDRFSAERPEGSISTLTIQRTEQRDSAMYRCASSSSDSGSEQFFGPGTRLTVL.

This clone came up once. The chain combines TRBV3-1 (or the pseudogene TRBV3-2) with TRBJ1-5; D gene uncertain. Germline V gene sequence: CDR1 LGHDT, CDR2 YNNKEL (reference sequence). This CDR3 has 12 amino acids. Trimming took off 2 bases at V and 2 bases at J, with 1 base between the two ends. The CDR3 DNA reads TGTGCCAGCAGCCAACGCAATCAGCCCCAGCATTTT. Translated: CASSQRNQPQHF.

The rearrangement joins TRBV6-5 to TRBJ2-7, with 8 bases identical to TRBD1. The CDR3 consists of 15 residues. Per germline, CDR1 MNHEY and CDR2 SVGAGI. Germline trimming cut 0 bases from V and 1 base from J; bases unmatched to any gene: 2. This chain's CDR3 is CASSYSNRGSYEQYF. Written as DNA, the CDR3 is TGTGCCAGCAGTTACTCAAACAGGGGGTCCTACGAGCAGTACTTC.

The chain carries TRBV11-2 and TRBJ2-7; D may be TRBD1 (5 bases). The germline V and J ends were trimmed by 3 bases and 6 bases, with 12 bases remaining between them. The CDR3 sequence is 13 residues long. Germline V lookup: CDR1 SGHAT, CDR2 FQNNGV. CDR3 nucleotide sequence: TGTGCCAGCAGCTTTAAGCAGGGCAGCGAGCAGTACTTC. This gives the protein CASSFKQGSEQYF. Full variable domain (rest looked up from reference TRBV11-2 and TRBJ2-7): EAGVAQSPRYKIIEKRQSVAFWCNPISGHATLYWYQQILGQGPKLLIQFQNNGVVDDSQLPKDRFSAERLKGVDSTLKIQPAKLEDSAVYLCASSFKQGSEQYFGPGTRLTVT.